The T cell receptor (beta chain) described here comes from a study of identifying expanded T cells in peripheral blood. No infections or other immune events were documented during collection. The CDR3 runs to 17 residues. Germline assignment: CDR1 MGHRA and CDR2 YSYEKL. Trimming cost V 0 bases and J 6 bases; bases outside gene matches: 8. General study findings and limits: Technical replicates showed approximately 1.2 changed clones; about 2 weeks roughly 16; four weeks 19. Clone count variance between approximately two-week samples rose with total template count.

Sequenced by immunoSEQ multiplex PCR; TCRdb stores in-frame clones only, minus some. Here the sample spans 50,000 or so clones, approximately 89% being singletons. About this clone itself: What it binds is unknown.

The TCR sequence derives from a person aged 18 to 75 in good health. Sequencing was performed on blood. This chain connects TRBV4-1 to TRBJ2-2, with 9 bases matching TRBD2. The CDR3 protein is CASSQDGVAGEPGELFF. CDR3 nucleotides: TGCGCCAGCAGCCAAGATGGGGTAGCGGGGGAGCCCGGGGAGCTGTTTTTT.